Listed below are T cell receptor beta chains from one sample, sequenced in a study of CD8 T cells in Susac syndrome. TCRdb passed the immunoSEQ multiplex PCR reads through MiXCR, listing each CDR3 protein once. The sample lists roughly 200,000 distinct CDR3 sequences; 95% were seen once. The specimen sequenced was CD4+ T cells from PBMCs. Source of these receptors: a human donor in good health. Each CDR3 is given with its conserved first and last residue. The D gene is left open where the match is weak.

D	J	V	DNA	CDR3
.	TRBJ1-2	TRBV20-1	TGCAGTGCTAGAGATCGCGGAGAGAATGGCTACACCTTC	CSARDRGENGYTF
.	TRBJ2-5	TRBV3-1	TGTGCCAGCAGCCCGAACCTTCAGGGGGGGCTGGAGACCCAGTACTTC	CASSPNLQGGLETQYF
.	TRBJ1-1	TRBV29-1	TGCAGCGTTGGGCCCGGACGCACTGAAGCTTTCTTT	CSVGPGRTEAFF
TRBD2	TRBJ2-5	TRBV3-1	TGTGCCAGCAGCCCGACTAGCGGGAGGAGAGAGACCCAGTACTTC	CASSPTSGRRETQYF
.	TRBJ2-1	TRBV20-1	TGCAGTGCTAGAGATCTCCGGGGGCAGGCAAATGAGCAGTTCTTC	CSARDLRGQANEQFF
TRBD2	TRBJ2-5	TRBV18	TGTGCCAGCTCACCATACCTAGCGGGGCAAGAGACCCAGTACTTC	CASSPYLAGQETQYF
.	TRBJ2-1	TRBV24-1	TGTGCCACCAGTGATTTCCGCCCGGGACCTTACAATGAGCAGTTCTTC	CATSDFRPGPYNEQFF
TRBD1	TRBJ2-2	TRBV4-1	TGCGCCAGCAGCCAACCTTGGACAGGGGGCACCGGGGAGCTGTTTTTT	CASSQPWTGGTGELFF
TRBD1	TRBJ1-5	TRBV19	TGTGCCAGTAGGGACAGGGGGCTCCAGCCCCAGCATTTT	CASRDRGLQPQHF
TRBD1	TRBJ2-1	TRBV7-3	TGTGCCAGCAGCTTAGCCAGGGACAGGGCCAATGAGCAGTTCTTC	CASSLARDRANEQFF
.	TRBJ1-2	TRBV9	TGTGCCAGCAGCGTAGGGGCGGGTCTGAGTGGCTACACCTTC	CASSVGAGLSGYTF
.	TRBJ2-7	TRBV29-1	TGCAGCGTTGCCGGGACACCCATTTACGAGCAGTACTTC	CSVAGTPIYEQYF
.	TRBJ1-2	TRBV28	TGTGCCAGCCAAAGAGCTAACTATGGCTACACCTTC	CASQRANYGYTF